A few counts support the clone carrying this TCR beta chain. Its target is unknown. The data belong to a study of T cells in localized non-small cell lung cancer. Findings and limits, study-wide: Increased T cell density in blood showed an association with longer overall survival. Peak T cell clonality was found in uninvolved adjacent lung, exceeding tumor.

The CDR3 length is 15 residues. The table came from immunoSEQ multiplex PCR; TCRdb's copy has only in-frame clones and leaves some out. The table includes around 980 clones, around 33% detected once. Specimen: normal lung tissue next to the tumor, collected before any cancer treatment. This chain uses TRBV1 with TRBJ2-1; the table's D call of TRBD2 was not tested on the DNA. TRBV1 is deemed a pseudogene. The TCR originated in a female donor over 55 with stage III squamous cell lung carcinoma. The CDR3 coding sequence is TGCGCCAGCAGCCTAAGGCGGGGGGTATACAATGAGCAGTTCTTC. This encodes CASSLRRGVYNEQFF.